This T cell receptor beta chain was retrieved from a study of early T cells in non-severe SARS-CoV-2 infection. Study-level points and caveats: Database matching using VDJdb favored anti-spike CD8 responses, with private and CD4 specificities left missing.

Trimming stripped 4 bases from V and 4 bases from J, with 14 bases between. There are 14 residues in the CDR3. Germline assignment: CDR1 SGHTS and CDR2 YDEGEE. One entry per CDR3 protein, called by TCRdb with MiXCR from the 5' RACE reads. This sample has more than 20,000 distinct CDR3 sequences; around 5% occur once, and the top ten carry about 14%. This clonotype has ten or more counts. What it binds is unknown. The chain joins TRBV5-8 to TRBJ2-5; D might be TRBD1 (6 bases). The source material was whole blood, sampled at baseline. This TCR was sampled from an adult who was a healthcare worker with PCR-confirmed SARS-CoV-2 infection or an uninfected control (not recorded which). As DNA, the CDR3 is TGTGCCAGCAGCATCCTACAGGGACGAGAGACCCAGTACTTC. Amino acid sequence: CASSILQGRETQYF.